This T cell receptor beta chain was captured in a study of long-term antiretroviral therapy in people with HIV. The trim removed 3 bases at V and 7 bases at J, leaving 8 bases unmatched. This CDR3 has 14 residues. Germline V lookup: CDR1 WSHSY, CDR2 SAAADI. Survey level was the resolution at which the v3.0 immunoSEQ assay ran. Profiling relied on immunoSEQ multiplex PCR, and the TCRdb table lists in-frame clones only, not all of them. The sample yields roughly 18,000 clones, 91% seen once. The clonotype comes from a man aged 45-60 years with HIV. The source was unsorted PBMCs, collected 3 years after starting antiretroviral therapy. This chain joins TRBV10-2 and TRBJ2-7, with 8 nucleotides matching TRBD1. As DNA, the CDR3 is TGCGCCAGCAGTGATCCGGGACAGGTCTGGGAGCAGTACTTC. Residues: CASSDPGQVWEQYF.